The TCR beta chain under discussion was sequenced for a study of Ad26.COV2.S vaccination and SARS-CoV-2 variants. Findings and caveats of the study: From the TCR breadth and depth analyses, total T cell responses may have been underestimated. Recipients of either vaccine or placebo displayed similar breadth of non-spike TCRs.

Treatment described: some 20 received Ad26.COV2.S at low or high dose, single or two shots; roughly five received placebo; per-sample allocation not given. Sampling took place 63 days after the first vaccine or placebo injection. Method: immunoSEQ multiplex PCR; TCRdb's copy keeps in-frame clones and lacks some. The table lists about 400,000 clones, roughly four fifths of them singletons. Trimming left V 11 bases short and J 0 bases short, with 13 bases between. The CDR3 spans 13 residues. Per germline, CDR1 MGHDK and CDR2 SYGVNS. About this clone itself: Its antigen is currently unknown.

J is TRBJ1-1 and V is TRBV25-1; D gene unclear. The sequence came from a person between 18 and 65 years old who received the Ad26.COV2.S COVID-19 vaccine or a placebo. The source was peripheral blood, collected in a trial of Ad26.COV2.S vaccine versus placebo. The CDR3 loop reads CAAQSPMNTEAFF. In nucleotides, the CDR3 is TGTGCCGCGCAGTCCCCCATGAACACTGAAGCTTTCTTT.